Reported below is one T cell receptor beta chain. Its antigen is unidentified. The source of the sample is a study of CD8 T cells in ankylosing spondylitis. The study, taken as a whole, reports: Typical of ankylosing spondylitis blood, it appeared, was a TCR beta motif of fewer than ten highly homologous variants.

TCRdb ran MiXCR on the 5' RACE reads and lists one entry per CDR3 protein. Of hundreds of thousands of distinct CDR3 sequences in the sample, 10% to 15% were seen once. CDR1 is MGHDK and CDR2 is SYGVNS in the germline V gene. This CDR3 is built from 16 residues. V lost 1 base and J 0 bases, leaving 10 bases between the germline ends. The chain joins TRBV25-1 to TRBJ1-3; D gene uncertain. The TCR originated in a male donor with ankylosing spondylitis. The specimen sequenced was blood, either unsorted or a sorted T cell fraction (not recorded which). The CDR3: CASSESRAASGNTIYF. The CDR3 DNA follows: TGTGCCAGCAGTGAATCGAGGGCGGCCTCTGGAAACACCATATATTTT.